The 21 T cell receptor beta chains listed next were all sequenced from one sample in a study of CD8 T cells in Susac syndrome. Roughly 0.5 to 1 ug RNA was reverse transcribed with random hexamers. Using its own MiXCR run on the immunoSEQ multiplex PCR reads, TCRdb lists one record per CDR3 protein. Among about 200,000 distinct CDR3 sequences, more than 90% were seen once, and the ten largest hold approximately 0.09%. The sequenced sample consisted of CD4+ T cells from PBMCs. These receptors were taken from a human donor with multiple sclerosis.

The V and J genes are TRBV3-1 and TRBJ2-5; D not resolved. The CDR3 covers 13 residues. The germline V gene encodes CDR1 LGHDT and CDR2 YNNKEL (reference sequence). Between the trimmed V and J ends, which lost 0 bases and 3 bases, there was a span of 5 bases. CDR3 sequence: CASSQDGEETQYF. DNA for the CDR3: TGTGCCAGCAGCCAAGATGGGGAAGAGACCCAGTACTTC.

The chain recombines TRBV5-1 with TRBJ2-5, with unresolved D. This CDR3 has 13 residues. The germline V gene encodes CDR1 SGHRS and CDR2 YFSETQ. With 3 bases removed from V and 5 bases from J, the gap between germline ends came to 11 bases. The CDR3: CASSSGYGETQYF. CDR3 bases: TGCGCCAGCAGCTCCGGATACGGGGAGACCCAGTACTTC. Full variable domain (rest looked up from reference TRBV5-1 and TRBJ2-5): KAGVTQTPRYLIKTRGQQVTLSCSPISGHRSVSWYQQTPGQGLQFLFEYFSETQRNKGNFPGRFSGRQFSNSRSEMNVSTLELGDSALYLCASSSGYGETQYFGPGTRLLVL.

The genes are TRBV12-5 and TRBJ1-1; unclear D gene. V was pared by 4 bases and J by 11 bases, with 11 bases between. CDR1 LGHNT and CDR2 FRNRAP come from the germline V gene. The CDR3 is 11 amino acids. CDR3 in amino acids: CASGSGVNAFF. In DNA form, the CDR3 reads TGTGCTAGTGGTTCTGGGGTGAATGCTTTCTTT.

V and J are TRBV30 and TRBJ2-5; no clear D gene. Germline lookup yields CDR1 GTSNPN and CDR2 SVGIG (reference sequence). The CDR3 extends over 11 amino acids. The V gene lost 0 bases and the J gene lost 7 bases, with 6 bases spanning the gap. The CDR3 DNA follows: TGTGCCTGGAGTGTATCGGGGACCCAGTACTTC. Its translation: CAWSVSGTQYF.

This rearrangement joins TRBV7-3 to TRBJ1-5; perhaps TRBD1 as D (5 bases). This CDR3 is built from 16 residues. Trimming pared 8 bases from V and 4 bases from J, leaving 21 bases between. Looked up from germline, CDR1 is SGHTA and CDR2 is FQGTGA. The CDR3 here is CASSWGTKPSNQPQHF. For the CDR3, the DNA is TGTGCCAGCTCTTGGGGGACCAAACCCTCAAATCAGCCCCAGCATTTT.

The rearrangement links TRBV5-4 to TRBJ2-3, with TRBD2 matching over 14 bases. The CDR3 runs to 19 residues. J gave up 0 bases and V 2 bases, and 8 bases lay outside the gene matches. Germline CDR1 and CDR2: SGHNT and YYREEE (reference sequence). The CDR3 protein is CASSFPGLAGDPSTDTQYF. CDR3 coding DNA: TGTGCCAGCAGCTTCCCGGGACTAGCGGGGGACCCTAGCACAGATACGCAGTATTTT.

This chain connects TRBV28 to TRBJ2-7, with 9 nucleotides matching TRBD1. Germline CDR1 MDHEN, CDR2 SYDVKM. With V trimmed by 5 bases and J by 5 bases, 10 bases remained unmatched. The CDR3 loop spans 15 amino acids. CDR3 coding DNA: TGTGCCAGCAGTCCACCGGGGACAGGGCTTCACGAGCAGTACTTC. Protein sequence: CASSPPGTGLHEQYF.

J is TRBJ1-1 and V is TRBV18; possibly TRBD1 for D (5 bases). The V and J ends lost 3 bases and 8 bases respectively, with 10 bases between them. The germline gives CDR1 KGHSH, CDR2 LQKENI. This CDR3 is 12 amino acids long. Here the CDR3 reads CASSPAGPEAFF. In DNA form, the CDR3 reads TGTGCCAGCTCACCGGCAGGGCCAGAAGCTTTCTTT.

The chain combines TRBV29-1 with TRBJ1-2; D is perhaps TRBD1 (5 bases). Germline V CDR1 and CDR2: SQVTM, ANQGSEA. The CDR3 has 13 amino acids. V was cut by 6 bases and J by 1 base, with 12 bases left in between. This CDR3 reads CSVDGTLNYGYTF. The CDR3 DNA reads TGCAGCGTCGACGGGACGCTTAACTATGGCTACACCTTC.

The gene calls are TRBV27 and TRBJ2-7; TRBD2 matches at 7 bases. Losses at the gene ends were 0 bases for V and 4 bases for J; bases not matched to a gene: 9. The CDR3 totals 16 residues. Germline loops: CDR1 MNHEY, CDR2 SMNVEV (reference sequence). The CDR3 DNA sequence: TGTGCCAGCAGTTTATCTGTTCGGGGTAGCGGGTACGAGCAGTACTTC. Amino acids: CASSLSVRGSGYEQYF.

The chain recombines TRBV3-1 with TRBJ1-4, with D uncertain. Per the germline V gene, CDR1 is LGHDT and CDR2 is YNNKEL (reference sequence). Trimming shortened V by 4 bases and J by 2 bases, and 14 bases separated the two germline ends. This CDR3 spans 16 amino acids. CDR3 residues: CASSPLSIGTNEKLFF. CDR3 sequence (DNA): TGTGCCAGCAGCCCCTTATCGATTGGCACTAATGAAAAACTGTTTTTT.

J is TRBJ1-5 and V is TRBV4-1; perhaps TRBD1 as D (6 bases). The CDR3 is 17 amino acids. Germline V gene sequence: CDR1 MGHRA, CDR2 YSYEKL. V lost 3 bases to trimming and J lost 6 bases, with 21 bases between them. This chain's CDR3 is CASSQNYGQGHSQPQHF. The DNA of the CDR3 is TGCGCCAGCAGCCAGAACTACGGGCAGGGGCACAGTCAGCCCCAGCATTTT.

Written as DNA, the CDR3 is TGTGCCAGCAGTCCCGGGACAGGGGACACAGATACGCAGTATTTT. This encodes CASSPGTGDTDTQYF. The J gene is TRBJ2-3, the V gene TRBV12-3 or TRBV12-4; 10 bases are shared with TRBD1. The junction had 4 bases not matched to a gene; V was cut back by 5 bases and J by 2 bases. The CDR3 sequence is 15 residues long.

The J gene is TRBJ2-7, the V gene TRBV7-2, with unresolved D. Germline V lookup: CDR1 SGHTA, CDR2 FQGNSA. This CDR3 is built from 12 residues. Trimming cost V 5 bases and J 3 bases, with 8 bases left between them. The DNA for the CDR3 is TGTGCCAGCAGCGTAGACGACTACGAGCAGTACTTC. This gives the protein CASSVDDYEQYF.

The chain employs TRBV5-6 and TRBJ2-5, with D possibly TRBD2 on 5 matching bases. With 4 bases removed from V and 7 bases from J, the gap between germline ends came to 17 bases. Per germline, CDR1 SGHDT and CDR2 YYEEEE. This CDR3 has 14 amino acids. This chain's CDR3 is CASSRQGRGATQYF. CDR3 bases: TGTGCCAGCAGCCGCCAAGGACGGGGAGCGACCCAGTACTTC.

This chain connects TRBV4-3 to TRBJ2-1, with no clear D. The CDR3 is 13 residues long. Germline V lookup: CDR1 LGHNA, CDR2 YSLEER. V was clipped by 0 bases and J by 5 bases, with 5 bases between them. In DNA, the CDR3 is TGCGCCAGCAGCCAAGAACGAGACAATGAGCAGTTCTTC. Encoded protein: CASSQERDNEQFF.

The chain links TRBV20-1 to TRBJ1-5; TRBD1 might be the D (5 bases). Germline V gives CDR1 DFQATT, CDR2 SNEGSKA (reference sequence). CDR3 length equals 15 residues. V lost 3 bases and J lost 0, with 12 bases in between. This CDR3 reads CSASRGTYSNQPQHF. CDR3 bases: TGCAGTGCTAGTAGGGGAACGTATAGCAATCAGCCCCAGCATTTT.

The chain combines TRBV12-3 or TRBV12-4 with TRBJ1-1; 7 bases fit TRBD1. This CDR3 contains 14 residues. V trimming: 6 bases; J trimming: 5 bases; junction bases outside the gene matches: 9. CDR3 residues: CASRHTGELTEAFF. In DNA form, the CDR3 reads TGTGCCAGCAGACACACAGGGGAATTGACTGAAGCTTTCTTT.

This chain joins TRBV7-3 and TRBJ1-2; TRBD1 might be the D (6 bases). V lost 0 bases and J lost 6, with 8 bases in between. The germline V gene encodes CDR1 SGHTA and CDR2 FQGTGA. The CDR3 is 13 amino acids. CDR3 nucleotides: TGTGCCAGCAGCTTAACACAGGGTAATGGCTACACCTTC. It codes for CASSLTQGNGYTF.

The rearrangement joins TRBV20-1 to TRBJ2-2; D gene uncertain. This CDR3 is 15 amino acids long. Trimming removed 0 bases at V and 0 bases at J, with 8 bases between. Germline V lookup: CDR1 DFQATT, CDR2 SNEGSKA (reference sequence). CDR3 DNA sequence: TGCAGTGCTAGAGATCCCGAAGCGAACACCGGGGAGCTGTTTTTT. This sequence encodes CSARDPEANTGELFF.

This sequence joins TRBV3-1 and TRBJ2-5; D remains ambiguous. Deletions cut 0 bases from V and 7 bases from J, with 12 bases between. CDR1 and CDR2 (germline): LGHDT, YNNKEL (reference sequence). The CDR3 loop spans 14 amino acids. The CDR3 nucleotides read TGTGCCAGCAGCCAAGAAATCGAACGAGGGACCCAGTACTTC. Amino acid sequence: CASSQEIERGTQYF.